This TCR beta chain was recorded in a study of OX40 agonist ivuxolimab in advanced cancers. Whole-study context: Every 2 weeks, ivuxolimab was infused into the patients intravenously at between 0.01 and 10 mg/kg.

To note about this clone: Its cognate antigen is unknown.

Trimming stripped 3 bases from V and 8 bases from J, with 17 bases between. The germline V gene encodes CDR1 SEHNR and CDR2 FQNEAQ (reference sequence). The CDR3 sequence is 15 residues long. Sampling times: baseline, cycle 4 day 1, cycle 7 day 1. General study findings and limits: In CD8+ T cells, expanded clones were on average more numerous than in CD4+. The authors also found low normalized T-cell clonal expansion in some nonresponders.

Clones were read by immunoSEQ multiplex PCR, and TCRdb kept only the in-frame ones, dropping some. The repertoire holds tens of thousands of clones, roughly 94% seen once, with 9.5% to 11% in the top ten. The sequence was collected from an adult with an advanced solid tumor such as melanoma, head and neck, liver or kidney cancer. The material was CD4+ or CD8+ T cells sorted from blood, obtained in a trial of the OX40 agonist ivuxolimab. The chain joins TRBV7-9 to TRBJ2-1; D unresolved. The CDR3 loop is CASSFFGHTFYEQFF. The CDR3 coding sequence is TGTGCCAGCAGCTTCTTCGGCCACACGTTCTATGAGCAGTTCTTC.